A selection of T cell receptor beta chains follows, all from one sample in a study of a mutant IDH1 vaccine in newly diagnosed glioma. TCRdb's copy holds only in-frame clones and misses some; the assay was immunoSEQ multiplex PCR. There are about 54,000 clones in the sample; approximately 80% occur only once, and around 21% lies in the top ten. The sequences come from PBMCs, collected from a glioma patient treated with radiotherapy, temozolomide or both. The receptors derive from a man aged 18 to 30 with glioma. CDR3s include the opening cysteine and the closing phenylalanine or tryptophan. D genes are given only for firm matches. Clone size appears in some rows only: once, few, many, or a class for an expanded clone.

>TRBD1|TRBV29-1|NA|TRBJ2-4
CSVSIVRGLPKNIQYF
TGCAGCGTTTCAATTGTAAGGGGGCTGCCCAAAAACATTCAGTACTTC
>NA|TRBV7-2|NA|TRBJ1-1
CASSSSRELTEAFF
TGTGCCAGCAGCTCATCCAGGGAACTCACCGAAGCTTTCTTT
>NA|TRBV9|few|TRBJ1-1
CASSVAVGNTEAFF
TGTGCCAGCAGCGTAGCAGTGGGGAACACTGAAGCTTTCTTT
>NA|TRBV10-3|NA|TRBJ2-1
CAISTNNEQFF
TGTGCCATCAGCACGAACAATGAGCAGTTCTTC
>TRBD1|TRBV5-1|NA|TRBJ2-7
CASRRATGGFNSYEQYF
TGCGCCAGCAGGCGGGCCACAGGGGGCTTTAATTCCTACGAGCAGTACTTC
>NA|TRBV6-6|NA|TRBJ1-5
CASRGDGGEPQHF
TGTGCCAGCAGGGGGGACGGAGGCGAGCCCCAGCATTTT
>NA|TRBV18|NA|TRBJ2-3
CASMRGGRTDTQYF
TGTGCCAGCATGAGAGGGGGACGCACAGATACGCAGTATTTT
>NA|TRBV5-1|NA|TRBJ1-2
CASSYQGGGAGGYTF
TGCGCCAGCAGCTACCAAGGCGGGGGCGCGGGAGGCTACACCTTC
>NA|TRBV15|NA|TRBJ1-2
CATSRQGAHGYTF
TGTGCCACCAGCCGGCAGGGAGCCCACGGCTACACCTTC
>NA|TRBV30|NA|TRBJ2-7
CAWNNLPGTYEQYF
TGTGCCTGGAATAACCTCCCGGGCACCTACGAGCAGTACTTC
>NA|TRBV18|once|TRBJ1-2
CASSPDRNYGYTF
TGTGCCAGCTCACCCGACAGGAACTATGGCTACACCTTC
>TRBD1|TRBV2|NA|TRBJ1-5
CASSKDRDGNQPQHF
TGTGCCAGCAGTAAGGACAGGGATGGCAATCAGCCCCAGCATTTT
>NA|TRBV4-3|once|TRBJ1-4
CASSQDLSSTGFF
TGCGCCAGCAGCCAAGATTTGAGCTCAACAGGCTTTTTT
>NA|TRBV28|NA|TRBJ2-2
CAVRAGELFF
TGTGCCGTTAGGGCCGGGGAGCTGTTTTTT
>NA|TRBV10-3|NA|TRBJ1-3
CASRRGPGNTIYF
TGTGCCAGCCGCAGGGGTCCTGGAAACACCATATATTTT
>TRBD1|TRBV9|NA|TRBJ1-3
CASSVGGTGRDTIYF
TGTGCCAGCAGCGTAGGTGGGACAGGGCGGGACACCATATATTTT
>TRBD2|TRBV9|NA|TRBJ2-2
CASSRRSGRVNTGELFF
TGTGCCAGCAGCCGCCGGAGCGGGAGGGTTAACACCGGGGAGCTGTTTTTT
>NA|TRBV11-2|NA|TRBJ1-4
CASSSTNSGNIGKLFF
TGTGCCAGCAGCTCGACCAATTCGGGGAATATCGGAAAACTGTTTTTT
>NA|TRBV7-2|NA|TRBJ2-3
CASRPSPLLSTDTQYF
TGTGCCAGCAGGCCGAGTCCCCTGCTAAGCACAGATACGCAGTATTTT
>NA|TRBV13|NA|TRBJ2-1
CASSQTSVGDEQFF
TGTGCCAGCAGCCAAACTTCCGTAGGAGATGAGCAGTTCTTC
>NA|TRBV30|NA|TRBJ1-5
CAWSVGGGNRRQHF
TGTGCCTGGAGTGTTGGGGGGGGGAACAGGCGCCAGCATTTT
>TRBD2|TRBV4-3|NA|TRBJ2-2
CASSQVGGRGTGELFF
TGCGCCAGCAGCCAAGTCGGCGGGAGAGGCACCGGGGAGCTGTTTTTT
>NA|TRBV20-1|NA|TRBJ2-5
CSARSIETQYF
TGCAGTGCTAGAAGTATAGAGACCCAGTACTTC
>NA|TRBV2|NA|TRBJ2-3
CASSDQGLGTQYF
TGTGCCAGCAGTGATCAGGGATTGGGTACGCAGTATTTT
>NA|TRBV4-3|NA|TRBJ1-1
CASSWQGNTEAFF
TGCGCCAGCAGCTGGCAGGGGAACACTGAAGCTTTCTTT
>TRBD1|TRBV6-1|NA|TRBJ1-1
CASSQYRQGNTEAFF
TGTGCCAGCAGCCAGTATAGACAGGGCAACACTGAAGCTTTCTTT
>NA|TRBV7-6|few|TRBJ2-6
CASRGGLSGANVLTF
TGTGCCTCTAGGGGGGGGCTGTCTGGGGCCAACGTCCTGACTTTC
>NA|TRBV9|NA|TRBJ1-4
CASSVATGFNEKLFF
TGTGCCAGCAGCGTAGCTACTGGGTTTAATGAAAAACTGTTTTTT
>TRBD1|TRBV27|NA|TRBJ1-5
CASAGTGWGPQHF
TGTGCCAGCGCCGGGACAGGGTGGGGGCCCCAGCATTTT
>NA|TRBV27|NA|TRBJ1-2
CASSLFRDNYGYTF
TGTGCCAGCAGTTTATTCCGGGATAACTATGGCTACACCTTC
>NA|TRBV7-9|NA|TRBJ1-5
CASSLRGSNQPQHF
TGTGCCAGCAGCTTACGGGGAAGCAATCAGCCCCAGCATTTT
>TRBD1|TRBV18|NA|TRBJ2-2
CASSPPGQGNTGELFF
TGTGCCAGCTCACCACCCGGACAGGGGAACACCGGGGAGCTGTTTTTT
>NA|TRBV5-8|NA|TRBJ1-2
CASISARRPGGFYGYTF
TGTGCCAGCATTTCCGCAAGGCGCCCCGGGGGGTTCTATGGCTACACCTTC
>TRBD1|TRBV4-2|few|TRBJ1-2
CASSQVFGDEAGGYGYTF
TGTGCCAGCAGCCAAGTGTTTGGGGATGAAGCAGGGGGCTATGGCTACACCTTC
>TRBD1|TRBV4-1|NA|TRBJ1-1
CASTQGADLEAFF
TGCGCCAGCACCCAGGGGGCGGACTTAGAAGCTTTCTTT
>NA|TRBV18|once|TRBJ1-1
CASSPDLNTEAFF
TGTGCCAGCTCACCAGACCTGAACACTGAAGCTTTCTTT
>NA|TRBV11-2|NA|TRBJ2-3
CASSLRRGLTTDTQYF
TGTGCCAGCAGCTTACGGCGGGGGCTCACCACAGATACGCAGTATTTT
>TRBD2|TRBV9|NA|TRBJ2-1
CASSVLAGVNNEQFF
TGTGCCAGCAGCGTTCTAGCGGGAGTAAACAATGAGCAGTTCTTC
>TRBD1|TRBV9|NA|TRBJ2-6
CASSAHPPDRGIFSGANVLTF
TGTGCCAGCAGCGCACACCCTCCGGACAGGGGGATTTTCTCTGGGGCCAACGTCCTGACTTTC
>NA|TRBV9|NA|TRBJ1-2
CASSVGQSYGYTF
TGTGCCAGCAGCGTAGGACAGTCCTATGGCTACACCTTC
>TRBD2|TRBV5-5|NA|TRBJ2-3
CASISPWGGSEDTQYF
TGTGCCAGCATCTCGCCGTGGGGCGGGAGTGAGGATACGCAGTATTTT
>TRBD1|TRBV14|NA|TRBJ1-1
CASSQALNSRGRSEAFF
TGTGCCAGCAGCCAAGCCCTGAATAGCAGGGGGCGATCCGAAGCTTTCTTT
>NA|TRBV27|NA|TRBJ1-2
CASSLTRGGWGYTF
TGTGCCAGCAGTTTAACGCGCGGGGGATGGGGCTACACCTTC
>NA|TRBV5-1|once|TRBJ1-2
CASSLRTTANYGYTF
TGCGCCAGCAGCTTACGGACTACAGCTAACTATGGCTACACCTTC
>TRBD1|TRBV10-1|NA|TRBJ2-7
CANLDRDYEQYF
TGCGCCAACCTCGACAGGGACTACGAGCAGTACTTC
>NA|TRBV5-6|NA|TRBJ2-6
CASSVDRTSGANVLTF
TGTGCCAGCAGCGTGGACCGGACCTCTGGGGCCAACGTCCTGACTTTC
>NA|TRBV30|NA|TRBJ1-1
CAWSKQGGTEAFF
TGTGCCTGGAGTAAACAGGGAGGGACTGAAGCTTTCTTT
>NA|TRBV29-1|few|TRBJ1-1
CSVRQENTEAFF
TGCAGCGTGAGACAGGAGAACACTGAAGCTTTCTTT
>NA|TRBV18|NA|TRBJ2-5
CASSPGRETQYF
TGTGCCAGCTCACCAGGGCGGGAGACCCAGTACTTC
>NA|TRBV6-5|NA|TRBJ2-7
CASSYPGREQYF
TGTGCCAGCAGTTACCCGGGGCGCGAGCAGTACTTC
>TRBD1|TRBV7-2|once|TRBJ1-2
CASSSPHLTGKDGYTF
TGTGCCAGCAGCTCACCGCACCTGACAGGGAAAGATGGCTACACCTTC
>NA|TRBV9|NA|TRBJ1-2
CASSVLDSYTF
TGTGCCAGCAGCGTTCTGGATAGCTACACCTTC
>NA|TRBV30|NA|TRBJ1-5
CAWRETGRGNQPQHF
TGTGCCTGGAGAGAGACAGGCCGTGGCAATCAGCCCCAGCATTTT
>TRBD1|TRBV4-1|NA|TRBJ2-2
CASSWTGRTGELFF
TGCGCCAGCAGCTGGACAGGCCGCACCGGGGAGCTGTTTTTT
>TRBD1|TRBV5-1|NA|TRBJ1-1
CASSLTGTGNTEAFF
TGCGCCAGCAGCCTGACCGGGACAGGGAACACTGAAGCTTTCTTT